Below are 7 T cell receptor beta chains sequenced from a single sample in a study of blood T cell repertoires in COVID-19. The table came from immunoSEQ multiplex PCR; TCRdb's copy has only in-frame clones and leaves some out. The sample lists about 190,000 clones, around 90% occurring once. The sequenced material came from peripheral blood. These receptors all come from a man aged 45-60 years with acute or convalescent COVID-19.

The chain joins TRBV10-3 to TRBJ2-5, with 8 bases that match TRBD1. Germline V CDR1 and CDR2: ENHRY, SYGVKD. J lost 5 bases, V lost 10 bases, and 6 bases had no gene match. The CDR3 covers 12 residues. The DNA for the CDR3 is TGTGCCACCGGACAGGGTGGGGAGACCCAGTACTTC. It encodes CATGQGGETQYF.

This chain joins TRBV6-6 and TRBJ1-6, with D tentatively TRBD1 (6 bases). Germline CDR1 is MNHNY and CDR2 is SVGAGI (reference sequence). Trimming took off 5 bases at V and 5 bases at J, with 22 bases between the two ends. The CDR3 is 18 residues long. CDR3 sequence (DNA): TGTGCCAGCAGTCCCGACGGGGGGCCCCCCATCCATAATTCACCCCTCCACTTT. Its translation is CASSPDGGPPIHNSPLHF.

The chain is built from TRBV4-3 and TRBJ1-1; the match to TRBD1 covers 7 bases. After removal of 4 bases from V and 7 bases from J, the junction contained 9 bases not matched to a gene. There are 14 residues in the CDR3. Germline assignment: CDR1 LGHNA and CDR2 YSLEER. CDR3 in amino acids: CASSPDRSPFEAFF. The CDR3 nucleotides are TGCGCCAGCAGCCCGGACAGGTCCCCTTTTGAAGCTTTCTTT.

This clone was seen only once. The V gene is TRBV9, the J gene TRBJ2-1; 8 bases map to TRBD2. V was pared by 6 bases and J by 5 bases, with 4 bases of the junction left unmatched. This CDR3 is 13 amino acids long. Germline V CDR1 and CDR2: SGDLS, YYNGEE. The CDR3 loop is CASTGTSNNEQFF. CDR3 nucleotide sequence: TGTGCCAGCACCGGGACTAGTAACAATGAGCAGTTCTTC.

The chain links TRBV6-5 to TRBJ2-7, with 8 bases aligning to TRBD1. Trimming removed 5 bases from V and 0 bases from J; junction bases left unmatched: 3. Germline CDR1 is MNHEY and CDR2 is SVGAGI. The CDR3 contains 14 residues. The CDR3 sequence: CASSKTGGSYEQYV. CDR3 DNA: TGTGCCAGCAGTAAAACAGGGGGCTCCTACGAGCAGTACGTC.

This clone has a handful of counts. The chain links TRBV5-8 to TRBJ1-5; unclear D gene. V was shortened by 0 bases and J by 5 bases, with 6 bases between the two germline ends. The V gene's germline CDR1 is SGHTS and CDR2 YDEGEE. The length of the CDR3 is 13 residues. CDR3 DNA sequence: TGTGCCAGCAGCTTGGAACGGTATCAGCCCCAGCATTTT. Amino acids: CASSLERYQPQHF.

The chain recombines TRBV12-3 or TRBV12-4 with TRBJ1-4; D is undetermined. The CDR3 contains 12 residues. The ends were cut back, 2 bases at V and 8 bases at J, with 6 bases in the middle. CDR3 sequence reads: CASSLNGEKLFF. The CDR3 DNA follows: TGTGCCAGCAGTTTAAATGGCGAAAAACTGTTTTTT.